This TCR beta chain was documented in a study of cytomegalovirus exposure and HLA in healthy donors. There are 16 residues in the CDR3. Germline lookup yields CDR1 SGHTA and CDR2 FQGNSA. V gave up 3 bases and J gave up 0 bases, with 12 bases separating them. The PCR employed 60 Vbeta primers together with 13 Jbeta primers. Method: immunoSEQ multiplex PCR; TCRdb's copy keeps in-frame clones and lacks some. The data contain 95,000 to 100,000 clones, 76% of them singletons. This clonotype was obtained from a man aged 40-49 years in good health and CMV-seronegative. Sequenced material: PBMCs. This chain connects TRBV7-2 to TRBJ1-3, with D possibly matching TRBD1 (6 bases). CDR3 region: CASSFLQGSSGNTIYF. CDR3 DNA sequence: TGTGCCAGCAGCTTTTTACAGGGTAGCTCTGGAAACACCATATATTTT.